The 6 T cell receptor beta chains listed next were all sequenced from one sample in a study of CD8 T cells in Susac syndrome. A quantity of about 0.45 to 1 ug RNA underwent reverse transcription using random hexamers. TCRdb analysed the immunoSEQ multiplex PCR reads with MiXCR anew, one entry per CDR3 protein. The table includes around 150,000 distinct CDR3 sequences, approximately 96% detected once. Specimen: CD4+ T cells from PBMCs. The receptor source for this set is a human donor with Susac syndrome.

J is TRBJ1-2 and V is TRBV15; D may be TRBD1 (5 bases). CDR3 length: 15 residues. From germline, CDR1 is LNHNV and CDR2 YYDKDF (reference sequence). V was pared by 6 bases and J by 4 bases, with 18 bases between. CDR3 region: CATRPGTEIFYGYTF. For the CDR3, the DNA is TGTGCCACCAGACCCGGGACCGAGATTTTCTATGGCTACACCTTC.

V gene TRBV12-3 or TRBV12-4 combines with J gene TRBJ2-3; D call uncertain. V lost 7 bases and J lost 2, with 10 bases in between. The CDR3 runs 13 residues. The CDR3 protein is CASISSFTDTQYF. CDR3 DNA: TGTGCCAGCATCTCCAGTTTCACAGATACGCAGTATTTT.

This clonotype occurred once. The chain is built from TRBV28 and TRBJ1-1, with 8 positions matching TRBD1. Germline trimming cut 6 bases from V and 4 bases from J; bases unmatched to any gene: 4. CDR1 MDHEN and CDR2 SYDVKM come from the germline V gene. The CDR3 spans 13 residues. The CDR3 loop reads CASSWTGSTEAFF. The CDR3 coding sequence is TGTGCCAGCAGCTGGACAGGGAGCACTGAAGCTTTCTTT. Full variable domain (rest looked up from reference TRBV28 and TRBJ1-1): DVKVTQSSRYLVKRTGEKVFLECVQDMDHENMFWYRQDPGLGLRLIYFSYDVKMKEKGDIPEGYSVSREKKERFSLILESASTNQTSMYLCASSWTGSTEAFFGQGTRLTVV.

The rearrangement links TRBV20-1 to TRBJ2-3; 8 nucleotides agree with TRBD2. Germline CDR1 reads DFQATT; CDR2 reads SNEGSKA (reference sequence). This CDR3 contains 17 residues. V shed 0 bases and J 3 bases; nucleotides not matched to a gene: 11. CDR3 residues: CSARDPAGVGWTDTQYF. CDR3 in DNA: TGCAGTGCTAGAGATCCAGCGGGAGTAGGGTGGACAGATACGCAGTATTTT.

This CDR3 is CASSHTYEQYF. The CDR3 DNA is TGTGCCAGCAGTCATACCTACGAGCAGTACTTC. The chain couples TRBV28 to TRBJ2-7; D call uncertain. Trimming removed 5 bases from V and 2 bases from J, with 4 bases in between. The germline V gene encodes CDR1 MDHEN and CDR2 SYDVKM. The CDR3 spans 11 residues.

The CDR3 nucleotides read TGTGCCAGCGGCCTGGGAGGCAATCAGCCCCAGCATTTT. This encodes CASGLGGNQPQHF. The chain links TRBV6-6 to TRBJ1-5; no clear D. This CDR3 is built from 13 residues. V lost 8 bases and J lost 2, with 10 bases in between. In germline, CDR1 is MNHNY, CDR2 SVGAGI (reference sequence).